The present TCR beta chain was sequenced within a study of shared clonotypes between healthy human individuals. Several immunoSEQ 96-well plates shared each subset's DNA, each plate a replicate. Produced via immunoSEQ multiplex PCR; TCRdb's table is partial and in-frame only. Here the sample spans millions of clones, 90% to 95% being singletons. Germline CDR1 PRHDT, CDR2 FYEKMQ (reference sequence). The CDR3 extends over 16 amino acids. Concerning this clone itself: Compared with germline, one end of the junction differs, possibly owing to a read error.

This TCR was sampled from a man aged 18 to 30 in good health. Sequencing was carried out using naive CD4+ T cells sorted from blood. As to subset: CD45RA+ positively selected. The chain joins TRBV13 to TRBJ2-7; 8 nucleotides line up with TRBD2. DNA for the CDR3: TGTGCCAGCAGCCTAGGAGTCTTAGCGGGAAGTTACGAGCAGTACTTC. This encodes CASSLGVLAGSYEQYF.